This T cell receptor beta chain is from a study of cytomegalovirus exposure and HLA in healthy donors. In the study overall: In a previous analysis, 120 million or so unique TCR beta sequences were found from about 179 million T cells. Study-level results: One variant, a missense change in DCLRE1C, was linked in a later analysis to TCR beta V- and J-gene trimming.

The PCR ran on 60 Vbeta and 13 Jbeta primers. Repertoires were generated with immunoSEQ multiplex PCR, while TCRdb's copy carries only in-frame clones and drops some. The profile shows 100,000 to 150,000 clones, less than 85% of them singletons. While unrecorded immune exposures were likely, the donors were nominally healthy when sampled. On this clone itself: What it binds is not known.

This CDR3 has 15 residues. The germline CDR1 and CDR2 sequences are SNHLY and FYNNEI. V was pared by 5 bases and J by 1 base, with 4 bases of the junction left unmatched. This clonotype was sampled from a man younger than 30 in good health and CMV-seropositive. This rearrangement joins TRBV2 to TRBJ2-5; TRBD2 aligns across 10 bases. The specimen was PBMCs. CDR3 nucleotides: TGTGCCAGCAGTCTACTAGCGGGGTTCCAAGAGACCCAGTACTTC. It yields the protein CASSLLAGFQETQYF.